This T cell receptor (beta chain) emerged from a study of CD8+CD57+ T cells in acquired aplastic anemia. Overall study context: Roughly 3 ug was the average amount of DNA from sorted CD4+ and CD8+ cells.

Genomic DNA acted as the template from which TCR beta VDJ combination and CDR3 sequence profiling were carried out. TCRdb called the reads again in MiXCR, with one record for every CDR3 protein. The sample includes roughly 180,000 distinct CDR3 sequences, 35% to 50% of them seen just once. This clonotype was seen ten or more times. The TCR originated in a human donor in good health. Sequences were obtained from sorted CD4+, CD8+, or CD8+CD57+ T cells (not recorded which) from PBMCs.

The CDR3 here is CASSVEGAAGNTIYF. The CDR3 DNA follows: TGTGCCAGCAGCGTAGAGGGGGCCGCTGGAAACACCATATATTTT. This chain links TRBV9 with TRBJ1-3; TRBD1 matches 7 bases. Germline CDR1 reads SGDLS; CDR2 reads YYNGEE. V was pared by 0 bases and J by 2 bases, with 2 bases of the junction left unmatched. The CDR3 contains 15 residues.